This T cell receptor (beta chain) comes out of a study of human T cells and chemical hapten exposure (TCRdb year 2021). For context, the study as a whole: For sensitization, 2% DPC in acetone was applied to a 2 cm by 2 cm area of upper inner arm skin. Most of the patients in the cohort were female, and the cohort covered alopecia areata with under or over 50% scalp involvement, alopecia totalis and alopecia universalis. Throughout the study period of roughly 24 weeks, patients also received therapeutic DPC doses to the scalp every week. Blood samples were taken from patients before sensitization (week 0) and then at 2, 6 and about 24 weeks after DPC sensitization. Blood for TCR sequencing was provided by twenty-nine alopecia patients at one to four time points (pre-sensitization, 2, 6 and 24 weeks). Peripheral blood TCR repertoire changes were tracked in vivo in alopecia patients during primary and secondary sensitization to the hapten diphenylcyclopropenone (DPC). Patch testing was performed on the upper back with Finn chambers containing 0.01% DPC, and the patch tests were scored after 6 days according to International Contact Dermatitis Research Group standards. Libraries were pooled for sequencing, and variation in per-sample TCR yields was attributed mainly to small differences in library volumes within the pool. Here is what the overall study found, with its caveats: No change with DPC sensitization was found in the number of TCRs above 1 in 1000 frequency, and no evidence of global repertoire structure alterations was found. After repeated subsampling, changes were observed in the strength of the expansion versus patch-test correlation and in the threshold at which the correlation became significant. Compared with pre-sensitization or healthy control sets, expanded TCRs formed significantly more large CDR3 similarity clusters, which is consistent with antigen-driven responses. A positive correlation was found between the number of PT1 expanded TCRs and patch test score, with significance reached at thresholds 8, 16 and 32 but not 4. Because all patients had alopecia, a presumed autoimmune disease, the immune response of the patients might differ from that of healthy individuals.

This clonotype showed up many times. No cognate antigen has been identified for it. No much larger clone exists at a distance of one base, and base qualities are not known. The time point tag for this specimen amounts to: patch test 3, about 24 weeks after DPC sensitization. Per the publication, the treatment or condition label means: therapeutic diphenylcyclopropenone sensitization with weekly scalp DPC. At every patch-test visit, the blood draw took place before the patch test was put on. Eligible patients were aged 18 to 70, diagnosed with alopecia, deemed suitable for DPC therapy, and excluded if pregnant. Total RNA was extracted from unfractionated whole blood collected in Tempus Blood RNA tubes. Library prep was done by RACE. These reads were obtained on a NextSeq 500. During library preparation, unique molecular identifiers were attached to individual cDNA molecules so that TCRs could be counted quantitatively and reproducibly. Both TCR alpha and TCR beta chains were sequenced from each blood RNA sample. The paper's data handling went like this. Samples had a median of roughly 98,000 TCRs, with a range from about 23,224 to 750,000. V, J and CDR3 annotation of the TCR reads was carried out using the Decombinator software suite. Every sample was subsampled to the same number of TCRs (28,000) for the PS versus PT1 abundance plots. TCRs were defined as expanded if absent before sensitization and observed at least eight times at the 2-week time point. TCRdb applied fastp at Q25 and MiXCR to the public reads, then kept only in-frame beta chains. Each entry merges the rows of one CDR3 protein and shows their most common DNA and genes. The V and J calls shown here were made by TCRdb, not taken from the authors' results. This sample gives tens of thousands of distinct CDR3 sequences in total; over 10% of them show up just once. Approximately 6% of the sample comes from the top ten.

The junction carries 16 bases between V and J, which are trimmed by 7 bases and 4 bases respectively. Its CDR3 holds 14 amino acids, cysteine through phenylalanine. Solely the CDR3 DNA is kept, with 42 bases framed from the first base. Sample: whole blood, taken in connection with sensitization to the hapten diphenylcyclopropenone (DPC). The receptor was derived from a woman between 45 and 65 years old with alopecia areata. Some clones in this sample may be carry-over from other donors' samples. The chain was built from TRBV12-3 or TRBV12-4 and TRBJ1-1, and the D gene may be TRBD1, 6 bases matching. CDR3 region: CASTLRGAATEAFF. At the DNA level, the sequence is TGTGCCAGCACCCTGAGGGGGGCCGCCACTGAAGCTTTCTTT.